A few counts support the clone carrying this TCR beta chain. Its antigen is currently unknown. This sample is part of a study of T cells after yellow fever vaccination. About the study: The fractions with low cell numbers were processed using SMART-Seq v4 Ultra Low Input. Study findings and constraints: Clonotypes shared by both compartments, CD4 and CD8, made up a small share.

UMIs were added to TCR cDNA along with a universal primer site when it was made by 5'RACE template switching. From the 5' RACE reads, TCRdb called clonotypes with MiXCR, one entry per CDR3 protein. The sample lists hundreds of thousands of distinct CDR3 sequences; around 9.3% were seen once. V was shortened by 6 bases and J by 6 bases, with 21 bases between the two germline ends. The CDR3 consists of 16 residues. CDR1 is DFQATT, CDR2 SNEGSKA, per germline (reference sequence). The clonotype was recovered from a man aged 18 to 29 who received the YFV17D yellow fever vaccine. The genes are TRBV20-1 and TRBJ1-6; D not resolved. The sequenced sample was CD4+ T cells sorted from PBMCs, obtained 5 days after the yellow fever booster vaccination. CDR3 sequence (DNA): TGCAGTGCCGACCGTCGGGGAGGGTTCCGTAATTCACCCCTCCACTTT. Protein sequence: CSADRRGGFRNSPLHF.